A single sample gave rise to the 21 T cell receptor beta chains below, sequenced in a study of T cell clonality in common variable immunodeficiency. Study findings and constraints: Fewer deletions and N-nucleotide insertions were reportedly seen in common variable immunodeficiency TCR beta sequences.

Their specific antigens are unknown. TCRdb keeps only in-frame clones here, not all; method: immunoSEQ multiplex PCR. The repertoire shows tens of thousands of clones, none seen only once; the top ten take less than 8%. The material sequenced was peripheral blood mononuclear cells. Receptor source: a human donor with common variable immunodeficiency.

This clone was detected ten times or more. The CDR3 goes on 3 residues after the read ends, and that part is filled in from the germline J gene. This chain uses TRBV7-3 with TRBJ2-1; possible D gene TRBD2, 6 bases. The germline V gene encodes CDR1 SGHTA and CDR2 FQGTGA. The CDR3 has 15 amino acids. V dropped 0 bases and J dropped 0 bases, with 6 bases sitting between them. CDR3: CASSLTGGSYNEQFF. The covered CDR3 bases are TGTGCCAGCAGCTTAACCGGGGGCTCCTACAATGAG.

The sample holds a few counts of this clone. Coverage ceases 3 residues before the CDR3 finishes, and the germline J gene fills in the end. The rearrangement links TRBV6-1 to TRBJ2-1; 8 nucleotides agree with TRBD2. The CDR3 contains 16 residues. After removal of 4 bases from V and 5 bases from J, the junction contained 10 bases not matched to a gene. Per germline, CDR1 MNHNS and CDR2 SASEGT. The sequenced part of the CDR3 DNA is TGTGCCAGCAGTGCAACTAGCGGACTCGGCCACAATGAG. It translates to CASSATSGLGHNE. In full, the CDR3 reads CASSATSGLGHNEQFF.

This clone was counted a few times. The DNA ends 3 residues before the CDR3 does, and the rest of the CDR3 is filled in from the germline J gene. The J gene is TRBJ2-7, the V gene TRBV30, with D tentatively TRBD1 (9 bases). Germline V gives CDR1 GTSNPN, CDR2 SVGIG (reference sequence). The CDR3 runs to 16 residues. V gave up 4 bases and J gave up 4 bases, with 23 bases separating them. CDR3 region: CAWKRGMGTGLYEQYF. The DNA read from the CDR3 is TGTGCCTGGAAGCGGGGGATGGGGACAGGGCTTTACGAG. The full variable domain, with the rest looked up from reference TRBV30 and TRBJ2-7, is SQTIHQWPATLVQPVGSPLSLECTVEGTSNPNLYWYRQAAGRGLQLLFYSVGIGQISSEVPQNLSASRPQDRQFILSSKKLLLSDSGFYLCAWKRGMGTGLYEQYFGPGTRLTVT.

A remark on this clone: Read coverage stops 3 residues before the CDR3 terminus; the germline J gene supplies the remainder. Other DNA sequences in this specimen translate into the identical CDR3. V usage is TRBV30 and J usage is TRBJ1-3; D is unclear. V lost 2 bases, J lost 3 bases, and 8 bases lay in between. Germline loops: CDR1 GTSNPN, CDR2 SVGIG (reference sequence). This CDR3 is 13 amino acids long. The part of the CDR3 DNA that was read is TGTGCCTGGAGTCTAGGTCGTGGAAACACC. It translates to CAWSLGRGNT. Given in full, the CDR3 is CAWSLGRGNTIYF.

There are a few counts of this clone. The observed sequence ends 3 residues before the CDR3 terminus, with the missing tail filled in from the germline J gene. The rearrangement joins TRBV10-3 to TRBJ2-7, with D tentatively TRBD1 (6 bases). Germline V gives CDR1 ENHRY, CDR2 SYGVKD. Trimming pared 6 bases from V and 4 bases from J, leaving 19 bases between. The CDR3 consists of 15 residues. The sequenced part of the CDR3 DNA is TGTGCCATCAGAGATACAGGGAATCGTAGGTACGAG. This encodes CAIRDTGNRRYE. In full, the CDR3 is CAIRDTGNRRYEQYF.

This clone was seen repeatedly, ten times or more. The missing CDR3 end, 3 residues past where the read stops, is filled in from the germline J gene. V gene TRBV19 combines with J gene TRBJ2-3, with D possibly TRBD2 on 7 matching bases. V was shortened by 3 bases and J by 0 bases, with 16 bases between the two germline ends. This CDR3 has 17 amino acids. CDR1 is LNHDA, CDR2 SQIVND, per germline (reference sequence). The CDR3 is CASSISQGRGSTDTQYF. CDR3 bases read: TGTGCCAGTAGTATCTCCCAGGGGAGGGGAAGCACAGATACG. Full variable domain (remainder filled in from reference TRBV19 and TRBJ2-3): DGGITQSPKYLFRKEGQNVTLSCEQNLNHDAMYWYRQDPGQGLRLIYYSQIVNDFQKGDIAEGYSVSREKKESFPLTVTSAQKNPTAFYLCASSISQGRGSTDTQYFGPGTRLTVL.

CDR3 protein: CASRRTGGGGELFF. CDR3 DNA, as far as it was read: TGTGCCAGTAGACGGACAGGGGGAGGCGGGGAG. This chain links TRBV19 with TRBJ2-2; TRBD1 agrees at 10 bases. The read ends 3 residues early relative to the CDR3; the germline J gene fills the gap. Germline CDR1 and CDR2: LNHDA and SQIVND (reference sequence). The V gene end was trimmed by 6 bases and the J gene end by 7 bases; junction bases not matched to a gene: 5. The CDR3 runs 14 residues.

This clone has ten or more counts. The CDR3 end falls 3 residues outside the read, so it is completed with the germline J gene. The V call is TRBV23-1, the J call TRBJ1-4; 10 bases fit TRBD1. TRBV23-1 qualifies as an ORF whose function is uncertain. Unmatched junction bases numbered 4, after V lost 2 bases and J lost 4 bases. This CDR3 region has 16 residues. CDR3 residues: CASSQDRDRGNEKLFF. The CDR3 DNA, read in part, is TGCGCCAGCAGTCAAGACCGGGACAGGGGTAATGAAAAA.

Comments on this clone: Read sequence stops 3 residues before the CDR3 end, and the germline J gene provides the missing end. The chain joins TRBV19 to TRBJ2-6, with a weak D call TRBD1 (6 bases). The CDR3 covers 17 residues. CDR1 is LNHDA and CDR2 is SQIVND in the germline V gene (reference sequence). Trimming left V 5 bases short and J 1 base short, with 15 bases between. CDR3 region: CASSAGRGPSGANVLTF. CDR3 DNA (partial): TGTGCCAGTAGTGCTGGCAGGGGACCGTCTGGGGCCAACGTC. Combining the CDR3 with reference TRBV19 and TRBJ2-6 gives the whole variable domain DGGITQSPKYLFRKEGQNVTLSCEQNLNHDAMYWYRQDPGQGLRLIYYSQIVNDFQKGDIAEGYSVSREKKESFPLTVTSAQKNPTAFYLCASSAGRGPSGANVLTFGAGSRLTVL.

This clone has at least ten counts. Coverage ceases 3 residues before the CDR3 finishes, and the germline J gene fills in the end. The genes are TRBV2 and TRBJ2-3; 7 bases map to TRBD2. Germline loops: CDR1 SNHLY, CDR2 FYNNEI. The length of the CDR3 is 15 residues. V shed 1 base, J shed 1 base, and the junction held 2 bases outside the gene matches. The CDR3 DNA, read in part, is TGTGCCAGCAGTGAAGAACGGGGGGGCACAGATACG. Translated, it gives CASSEERGGTDT. The whole CDR3 protein is CASSEERGGTDTQYF. Full variable domain (remainder filled in from reference TRBV2 and TRBJ2-3): EPEVTQTPSHQVTQMGQEVILRCVPISNHLYFYWYRQILGQKVEFLVSFYNNEISEKSEIFDDQFSVERPDGSNFTLKIRSTKLEDSAMYFCASSEERGGTDTQYFGPGTRLTVL.

This clone was detected only a few times. The CDR3 spells CAWSTGESYEQYF. CDR3 DNA, as far as it was read: TGTGCCTGGAGCACAGGGGAGTCCTACGAG. The chain links TRBV30 to TRBJ2-7, with 7 bases matching TRBD1. Read coverage stops 3 residues before the CDR3 terminus; the germline J gene supplies the remainder. Germline loops: CDR1 GTSNPN, CDR2 SVGIG (reference sequence). The CDR3 runs to 13 residues. V was pared by 3 bases and J by 1 base, with 3 bases of the junction left unmatched.

There are many counts of this clone. Read data end 3 residues before the CDR3 end; the end is taken from the germline J gene. The V call is TRBV30, the J call TRBJ1-6, with D hard to call. The ends were cut back, 0 bases at V and 2 bases at J, with 14 bases in the middle. In germline, CDR1 is GTSNPN, CDR2 SVGIG (reference sequence). This CDR3 region has 17 residues. CDR3 bases read: TGTGCCTGGAGTGTAAGCCAGCCAGGCGCCTATAATTCACCC. Translated: CAWSVSQPGAYNSP. The whole CDR3 region reads CAWSVSQPGAYNSPLHF.

This clone has ten or more counts. The read ends 3 residues early relative to the CDR3; the germline J gene fills the gap. The chain links TRBV2 to TRBJ1-1, with TRBD1 identical over 7 bases. The germline gives CDR1 SNHLY, CDR2 FYNNEI. V trimming: 10 bases; J trimming: 0 bases; junction bases outside the gene matches: 5. This CDR3 has 13 amino acids. This chain's CDR3 is CATTGQMNTEAFF. CDR3 bases read: TGTGCCACGACGGGACAGATGAACACTGAA.

Turning to this clone: The read terminates 3 residues ahead of where the CDR3 ends, so the germline J gene completes it. The chain couples TRBV7-9 to TRBJ1-1; a possible D gene is TRBD1 (6 bases). The CDR3 extends over 14 amino acids. Germline values: CDR1 SEHNR, CDR2 FQNEAQ (reference sequence). V was clipped by 3 bases and J by 0 bases, with 8 bases between them. The part of the CDR3 DNA that was read is TGTGCCAGCAGCTTCGGACAGATGAACACTGAA. This codes for CASSFGQMNTE. The entire CDR3 protein reads CASSFGQMNTEAFF.

For this clone: The read ends 3 residues early relative to the CDR3; the germline J gene fills the gap. The rearrangement links TRBV19 to TRBJ2-7; perhaps TRBD2 as D (6 bases). Deletions cut 9 bases from V and 3 bases from J, with 18 bases between. The CDR3 totals 14 residues. Germline assignment: CDR1 LNHDA and CDR2 SQIVND (reference sequence). The CDR3 region is CASSPTPGVYEQYF. Incomplete CDR3 DNA: TGTGCCAGCTCCCCGACACCGGGGGTCTACGAG.

This clone was seen ten or more times. The observed sequence ends 3 residues before the CDR3 terminus, with the missing tail filled in from the germline J gene. The chain uses TRBV2 and TRBJ1-1; the D is unclear. The CDR3 length is 12 residues. Trimming took off 5 bases at V and 5 bases at J, with 9 bases between the two ends. Germline CDR1 reads SNHLY; CDR2 reads FYNNEI. The DNA read from the CDR3 is TGTGCCAGCAGTCTCCTAGGAACTGAA. It translates to CASSLLGTE. From start to end, the CDR3 is CASSLLGTEAFF.

This clone was seen only a few times. Sequencing ends 3 residues short of the CDR3 end; the germline J gene provides the rest. This chain joins TRBV19 and TRBJ1-1; unclear D gene. V was shortened by 1 base and J by 5 bases, with 11 bases between the two germline ends. The CDR3 is made up of 14 amino acids. Germline-derived CDR1 and CDR2 are LNHDA and SQIVND (reference sequence). The CDR3 loop is CASSIGFSRTEAFF. The CDR3 DNA, read in part, is TGTGCCAGTAGTATAGGTTTTTCTCGGACTGAA.

This clone was observed many times. The CDR3 end lies 3 residues beyond the end of the read and is filled in from the germline J gene. This chain connects TRBV18 to TRBJ2-4, with D possibly matching TRBD1 (5 bases). Germline V lookup: CDR1 KGHSH, CDR2 LQKENI. Trimming stripped 3 bases from V and 6 bases from J, with 6 bases between. The CDR3 covers 12 residues. The CDR3 loop is CASSPQGNIQYF. The DNA read from the CDR3 is TGTGCCAGCTCACCGCAGGGAAACATT. The whole variable domain, remainder taken from reference TRBV18 and TRBJ2-4, is NAGVMQNPRHLVRRRGQEARLRCSPMKGHSHVYWYRQLPEEGLKFMVYLQKENIIDESGMPKERFSAEFPKEGPSILRIQQVVRGDSAAYFCASSPQGNIQYFGAGTRLSVL.

This clone was counted ten times or more. The read is 3 residues too short to cover the CDR3 end, so that end is filled in from the germline J gene. The V call is TRBV19, the J call TRBJ1-6; possibly TRBD1 for D (6 bases). CDR1 LNHDA and CDR2 SQIVND come from the germline V gene (reference sequence). Trimming removed 9 bases at V and 0 bases at J, with 18 bases between. This CDR3 comprises 17 residues. This chain's CDR3 is CASRPRGGSSYNSPLHF. The CDR3 bases that were read are TGTGCCAGCCGACCAAGGGGGGGAAGCTCCTATAATTCACCC.

In its sample, this clone was seen a few times. The CDR3 end falls 3 residues outside the read, so it is completed with the germline J gene. The chain is built from TRBV19 and TRBJ2-1; 11 bases map to TRBD2. Germline V gene sequence: CDR1 LNHDA, CDR2 SQIVND (reference sequence). V lost 2 bases, J lost 4 bases, and 7 bases stayed unmatched. The CDR3 is 17 amino acids. CDR3 protein: CASSISLAGGFYNEQFF. The DNA read from the CDR3 is TGTGCCAGTAGTATAAGTCTAGCGGGGGGCTTTTACAATGAG.

This clone was seen more than once but under ten times. The CDR3 goes on 3 residues after the read ends, and that part is filled in from the germline J gene. This sequence joins TRBV30 and TRBJ1-1; tentatively, D is TRBD1 (6 bases). V was shortened by 3 bases and J by 3 bases, with 11 bases between the two germline ends. Germline CDR1 is GTSNPN and CDR2 is SVGIG (reference sequence). CDR3 length equals 13 residues. This CDR3 reads CAWSAGQYTEAFF. CDR3 bases read: TGTGCCTGGAGCGCGGGACAATACACTGAA.